The 30 T cell receptor beta chains listed next were all sequenced from one sample in a study of technical replicates of blood from a few donors. Using immunoSEQ multiplex PCR, the repertoire was profiled, and TCRdb retains in-frame clones only, with some absent. The top ten hold roughly 0.35% of the sample, which has some 77,000 clones, about 96% seen once. The sample consisted of T cells isolated from PBMCs. These receptors were obtained from a human donor in good health.

The chain carries TRBV14 and TRBJ2-7; 9 bases align to TRBD2. CDR1 is SGHDN and CDR2 is FVKESK in the germline V gene. J lost 2 bases, V lost 4 bases, and 6 bases had no gene match. CDR3 length: 15 residues. CDR3 nucleotides: TGTGCCAGCAGCCCCACTAGCGGGTTTCCCTACGAGCAGTACTTC. Residues: CASSPTSGFPYEQYF.

The V call is TRBV6-1, the J call TRBJ1-2, with a possible D match to TRBD1 (5 bases). Trimming pared 2 bases from V and 8 bases from J, leaving 21 bases between. Per the germline V gene, CDR1 is MNHNS and CDR2 is SASEGT. This CDR3 region has 16 residues. The CDR3 loop is CASSELGQGTVGGYTF. The CDR3 DNA reads TGTGCCAGCAGTGAATTGGGGCAGGGAACGGTCGGGGGCTACACCTTC.

This clone has a single count. The chain employs TRBV29-1 and TRBJ2-5, with 11 bases that match TRBD2. The CDR3 totals 16 residues. CDR1 and CDR2 (germline): SQVTM, ANQGSEA. V lost 5 bases and J lost 2; bases outside the gene matches: 10. The CDR3 protein is CSVSGTSGWRQETQYF. The CDR3 nucleotides read TGCAGCGTTTCCGGGACTAGCGGATGGAGGCAAGAGACCCAGTACTTC. The complete variable domain, with remaining parts taken from reference TRBV29-1 and TRBJ2-5, reads SAVISQKPSRDICQRGTSLTIQCQVDSQVTMMFWYRQQPGQSLTLIATANQGSEATYESGFVIDKFPISRPNLTFSTLTVSNMSPEDSSIYLCSVSGTSGWRQETQYFGPGTRLLVL.

V usage is TRBV2 and J usage is TRBJ2-7; D is undetermined. This CDR3 contains 13 residues. The germline V and J ends were trimmed by 8 bases and 3 bases, with 14 bases remaining between them. Germline-derived CDR1 and CDR2 are SNHLY and FYNNEI. As DNA, the CDR3 is TGTGCCAGCCTAAGCGTCTGGATCTACGAGCAGTACTTC. Translating gives CASLSVWIYEQYF.

This clone is a singleton in its sample. The CDR3 DNA reads as TGCGCCAGCAGCTGGGGAGCTGAAGCTTTCTTT. This codes for CASSWGAEAFF. The chain joins TRBV5-1 to TRBJ1-1; no reliable D call. Deletions cut 3 bases from V and 6 bases from J, with 6 bases between. The CDR3 covers 11 residues. CDR1 SGHRS and CDR2 YFSETQ come from the germline V gene.

V usage is TRBV7-3 and J usage is TRBJ2-5; D gene uncertain. Germline loops: CDR1 SGHTA, CDR2 FQGTGA. The CDR3 runs to 14 residues. Trimming shortened V by 5 bases and J by 2 bases, and 12 bases separated the two germline ends. The CDR3 DNA follows: TGTGCCAGCAGCGCAACCAGGAATCAAGAGACCCAGTACTTC. As protein: CASSATRNQETQYF.

This chain uses TRBV29-1 with TRBJ2-1; no clear D gene. The CDR3 runs to 14 residues. Between the trimmed V and J ends, which lost 5 bases and 3 bases, there was a span of 14 bases. Germline CDR1 is SQVTM and CDR2 is ANQGSEA. In DNA form, the CDR3 reads TGCAGCGTTAACACCCCCCCGGGCTACAATGAGCAGTTCTTC. Its translation: CSVNTPPGYNEQFF.

V usage is TRBV5-1 and J usage is TRBJ2-2, with 10 positions matching TRBD2. The germline gives CDR1 SGHRS, CDR2 YFSETQ. This CDR3 is built from 15 residues. V shed 0 bases and J 4 bases; nucleotides not matched to a gene: 0. The CDR3 nucleotides are TGCGCCAGCAGCTTGGGACTAGCGGGCACCGGGGAGCTGTTTTTT. It codes for CASSLGLAGTGELFF.

This sequence joins TRBV2 and TRBJ2-1; D is unclear. Germline V gene sequence: CDR1 SNHLY, CDR2 FYNNEI. V was cut by 2 bases and J by 9 bases, with 11 bases left in between. This CDR3 is 13 amino acids long. CDR3 amino acids: CASSELLSGEQFF. The CDR3 DNA reads as TGTGCCAGCAGTGAACTTCTTTCGGGTGAGCAGTTCTTC.

In DNA form, the CDR3 reads TGCGCCAGCAGCCAAGTATCTAGCGGGAGGGCTCTAGGCGAGCAGTACTTC. Its protein product is CASSQVSSGRALGEQYF. The genes are TRBV4-1 and TRBJ2-7; 12 bases fit TRBD2. Germline CDR1 and CDR2: MGHRA and YSYEKL. After removal of 1 base from V and 6 bases from J, the junction contained 10 bases not matched to a gene. There are 17 residues in the CDR3.

The gene calls are TRBV15 and TRBJ2-7; 9 nucleotides agree with TRBD2. Trimming at V came to 6 bases and at J to 5 bases, leaving 5 bases not matched to a gene. Germline V lookup: CDR1 LNHNV, CDR2 YYDKDF (reference sequence). The CDR3 totals 13 residues. The CDR3 here is CATRLAGANEQYF. CDR3 nucleotide sequence: TGTGCCACCAGATTAGCGGGAGCTAACGAGCAGTACTTC.

The V and J genes are TRBV18 and TRBJ1-1; no definite D call. This CDR3 is built from 16 residues. CDR1 and CDR2 from the germline V gene are KGHSH and LQKENI. V lost 3 bases and J 6 bases, leaving 20 bases between the germline ends. The CDR3 DNA follows: TGTGCCAGCTCACCCCCCAGTCTGAATGTTTTGGCTGAAGCTTTCTTT. It translates to CASSPPSLNVLAEAFF.

V and J are TRBV30 and TRBJ1-1; 7 bases fit TRBD1. V was pared by 1 base and J by 11 bases, with 10 bases of the junction left unmatched. The CDR3 consists of 13 residues. Germline V gives CDR1 GTSNPN, CDR2 SVGIG (reference sequence). The CDR3 loop reads CAWSDSTGLGAFF. In DNA, the CDR3 is TGTGCCTGGAGTGACTCGACAGGGCTTGGGGCTTTCTTT.

This clone was counted only a few times. The chain links TRBV19 to TRBJ2-1; 12 nucleotides match TRBD2. Germline V gene lookup returns CDR1 LNHDA and CDR2 SQIVND (reference sequence). This CDR3 has 16 residues. With 8 bases clipped from V and 4 bases from J, the junction kept 9 bases outside the gene matches. CDR3 in amino acids: CASASLTSGRYNEQFF. CDR3 in DNA: TGTGCCAGTGCTTCTCTAACTAGCGGGAGGTACAATGAGCAGTTCTTC. The full variable domain, in which reference TRBV19 and TRBJ2-1 provide the parts outside the CDR3, is DGGITQSPKYLFRKEGQNVTLSCEQNLNHDAMYWYRQDPGQGLRLIYYSQIVNDFQKGDIAEGYSVSREKKESFPLTVTSAQKNPTAFYLCASASLTSGRYNEQFFGPGTRLTVL.

The chain employs TRBV9 and TRBJ2-3; 10 bases map to TRBD2. The CDR3 sequence is 16 residues long. Germline V gene sequence: CDR1 SGDLS, CDR2 YYNGEE. Unmatched junction bases numbered 5, after V lost 2 bases and J lost 2 bases. As DNA, the CDR3 is TGTGCCAGCAGCGTCCTAGCGGGAGCAAACACAGATACGCAGTATTTT. Its protein product is CASSVLAGANTDTQYF.

V and J are TRBV7-9 and TRBJ1-1; D is ambiguous. The V gene lost 1 base and the J gene lost 3 bases, with 6 bases spanning the gap. The CDR3 has 13 amino acids. Germline loops: CDR1 SEHNR, CDR2 FQNEAQ (reference sequence). The CDR3 here is CASSLDSYTEAFF. CDR3 coding DNA: TGTGCCAGCAGCTTAGACAGCTACACTGAAGCTTTCTTT.

V is TRBV11-3 and J is TRBJ1-3, with D perhaps TRBD1 (6 bases). The CDR3 covers 17 residues. Germline V gene lookup returns CDR1 SGHNT and CDR2 YENEEA. V was clipped by 5 bases and J by 1 base, with 18 bases between them. In DNA form, the CDR3 reads TGTGCCAGCAGCCCGGGGGGGGGCCGACGATCTGGAAACACCATATATTTT. It is translated as CASSPGGGRRSGNTIYF.

The chain couples TRBV29-1 to TRBJ2-7; no definite D call. Germline V gene data show CDR1 as SQVTM and CDR2 as ANQGSEA. The CDR3 covers 11 residues. The ends were cut back, 1 base at V and 4 bases at J, with 5 bases in the middle. In DNA, the CDR3 is TGCAGCGTTGAAGCCCGGTACGAGCAGTACTTC. It codes for CSVEARYEQYF.

The J gene is TRBJ1-2, the V gene TRBV5-4; 9 bases match TRBD1. The CDR3 is 16 amino acids. V gave up 4 bases and J gave up 0 bases; unmatched junction bases: 7. The germline CDR1 and CDR2 sequences are SGHNT and YYREEE (reference sequence). The CDR3 coding sequence is TGTGCCAGCAGCCTAGGGACAGGGTTATCTAACTATGGCTACACCTTC. Translating gives CASSLGTGLSNYGYTF.

Here the CDR3 reads CASSQGQGYGYTF. Written as DNA, the CDR3 is TGCGCCAGCAGCCAAGGACAGGGTTATGGCTACACCTTC. V gene TRBV4-3 combines with J gene TRBJ1-2; TRBD1 agrees at 7 bases. Germline V gives CDR1 LGHNA, CDR2 YSLEER. The CDR3 extends over 13 amino acids. The junction had 1 base not matched to a gene; V was cut back by 1 base and J by 5 bases.

This clone was observed once. V is TRBV4-1 and J is TRBJ2-7; 10 bases are a match to TRBD2. Germline CDR1 reads MGHRA; CDR2 reads YSYEKL. This CDR3 has 15 amino acids. The V segment lost 3 bases and the J segment 3 bases; nucleotides outside the gene matches: 5. CDR3 DNA: TGCGCCAGCAGCCACAGGCTAGCGGGAGACTACGAGCAGTACTTC. This translates into CASSHRLAGDYEQYF.

The CDR3 loop is CSVVHVRPPSYEQYF. In DNA form, the CDR3 reads TGCAGCGTTGTACATGTTCGTCCCCCTTCCTACGAGCAGTACTTC. The genes are TRBV29-1 and TRBJ2-7, with no clear D. The CDR3 spans 15 residues. V was pared by 4 bases and J by 1 base, with 17 bases between. Germline-derived CDR1 and CDR2 are SQVTM and ANQGSEA.

The chain combines TRBV7-9 with TRBJ2-1; D perhaps matches TRBD1 (6 bases). CDR3 length: 14 residues. The germline gives CDR1 SEHNR, CDR2 FQNEAQ (reference sequence). V lost 5 bases and J 4 bases, leaving 12 bases between the germline ends. CDR3 sequence reads: CASSPIQGYNEQFF. The CDR3 DNA reads as TGTGCCAGCAGCCCCATACAGGGATACAATGAGCAGTTCTTC. Looking up the rest from reference TRBV7-9 and TRBJ2-1 gives the full variable domain: DTGVSQNPRHKITKRGQNVTFRCDPISEHNRLYWYRQTLGQGPEFLTYFQNEAQLEKSRLLSDRFSAERPKGSFSTLEIQRTEQGDSAMYLCASSPIQGYNEQFFGPGTRLTVL.

The CDR3 spells CASSRLGDSATNEKLFF. The CDR3 DNA reads TGTGCCAGTAGTCGGTTGGGGGACAGTGCAACTAATGAAAAACTGTTTTTT. The gene calls are TRBV19 and TRBJ1-4, with TRBD1 matching 7 bases. The V and J ends lost 5 bases and 0 bases, in that order; junction bases with no gene match: 9. CDR3 length: 17 amino acids. Germline loops: CDR1 LNHDA, CDR2 SQIVND (reference sequence).

The rearrangement links TRBV7-8 to TRBJ2-1, with D possibly being TRBD2 (7 bases). This CDR3 is 15 amino acids long. Trimming cost V 0 bases and J 8 bases, with 14 bases left between them. Per the germline V gene, CDR1 is SGHVS and CDR2 is FQNEAQ. The CDR3 region has the DNA TGTGCCAGCAGCTTAGCTAGGGGGGGAGTAGATGAGCAGTTCTTC. Protein sequence: CASSLARGGVDEQFF.

The chain carries TRBV21-1 and TRBJ1-5; the table's D gene call, TRBD1, was not cross checked with the DNA. TRBV21-1 is given as a pseudogene. CDR3 length equals 19 residues. CDR3 DNA sequence: TGTGCCAGCAGCAAAGGTGGTCAGGGAAGGTTATTGGGCAATCAGCCCCAGCATTTT. Translating gives CASSKGGQGRLLGNQPQHF.

The V and J genes are TRBV25-1 and TRBJ1-5, with 9 positions matching TRBD1. The CDR3 has 13 amino acids. The junction had 4 bases not matched to a gene; V was cut back by 6 bases and J by 7 bases. Germline V gene lookup returns CDR1 MGHDK and CDR2 SYGVNS. For the CDR3, the DNA is TGTGCCAGCAGCGACAGGGGGGGACAGCCCCAGCATTTT. This encodes CASSDRGGQPQHF.

The chain couples TRBV18 to TRBJ1-1; D remains unclear. The CDR3 is made up of 14 amino acids. Germline-derived CDR1 and CDR2 are KGHSH and LQKENI. V gave up 3 bases and J gave up 2 bases, with 10 bases separating them. CDR3 loop: CASSPERANTEAFF. The CDR3 region has the DNA TGTGCCAGCTCACCCGAGAGGGCTAACACTGAAGCTTTCTTT.

The chain links TRBV27 to TRBJ2-1, with D hard to call. Looked up from germline, CDR1 is MNHEY and CDR2 is SMNVEV (reference sequence). With 5 bases removed from V and 8 bases from J, the gap between germline ends came to 13 bases. The CDR3 sequence is 13 residues long. CDR3 protein: CASSRSNLDEQFF. The CDR3 nucleotides read TGTGCCAGCAGTCGGTCGAATCTGGATGAGCAGTTCTTC.

The chain employs TRBV2 and TRBJ1-3; TRBD1 matches 7 bases. V trimming: 5 bases; J trimming: 1 base; junction bases outside the gene matches: 5. The length of the CDR3 is 15 residues. Germline V gene data show CDR1 as SNHLY and CDR2 as FYNNEI. CDR3 amino acids: CASSLDRLSGNTIYF. For the CDR3, the DNA is TGTGCCAGCAGTTTGGACAGGCTTTCTGGAAACACCATATATTTT.